This T cell receptor beta chain emerged from a study of T cells in Graves' hyperthyroidism and ophthalmopathy. This clonotype was detected many times. Amplified TCR beta CDR3 regions came from RNA transcripts. A first-round RT-PCR of the TCR CDR3 used the HTBI primer set. TCRdb itself ran the multiplex PCR reads through MiXCR, one entry per CDR3 protein. The profile covers about 520,000 distinct CDR3 sequences, with more than 20% appearing a single time and 26% taken by the ten largest. With a duration under 2 months, the hyperthyroidism was newly diagnosed in patients aged 18 to 65. Germline assignment: CDR1 LNHNV and CDR2 YYDKDF (reference sequence). CDR3 length: 15 residues. Germline trimming cut 8 bases from V and 2 bases from J; bases unmatched to any gene: 9.

J is TRBJ2-7 and V is TRBV15; 10 bases fit TRBD2. The source is a man aged 18 to 30 with Graves' hyperthyroidism. What was sequenced was blood. The CDR3 here is CATGEGSGGTYEQYF. CDR3 bases: TGTGCCACCGGAGAGGGTAGCGGGGGGACCTACGAGCAGTACTTC.